This TCR beta chain was retrieved from a study of blood T cell repertoires in COVID-19. Background on the study: In each case, the material was cDNA or gDNA derived from T cells, B-cell-depleted T cells, or PBMCs.

The participants were between about 18 and 90 years old and came from about two dozen US areas. Trimming left V 3 bases short and J 0 bases short, with 14 bases between. The CDR3 is 16 amino acids. Looked up from germline, CDR1 is SGHAT and CDR2 is FQNNGV. Only in-frame clones appear in the TCRdb table, and some are missing; sequencing was by immunoSEQ multiplex PCR. The sample holds under 300,000 clones, approximately 83% seen once. This sequence originates from a man aged 45-65 years who had recovered from COVID-19. The chain is built from TRBV11-2 and TRBJ2-5; tentative D call: TRBD2 (5 bases). The sequenced material came from PBMCs or T cells enriched from blood (not recorded which). The CDR3 loop is CASSFRGSTNQETQYF. The CDR3 DNA sequence: TGTGCCAGCAGCTTCCGTGGGAGCACCAACCAAGAGACCCAGTACTTC. Supplemented by reference TRBV11-2 and TRBJ2-5, the full variable domain reads EAGVAQSPRYKIIEKRQSVAFWCNPISGHATLYWYQQILGQGPKLLIQFQNNGVVDDSQLPKDRFSAERLKGVDSTLKIQPAKLEDSAVYLCASSFRGSTNQETQYFGPGTRLLVL.